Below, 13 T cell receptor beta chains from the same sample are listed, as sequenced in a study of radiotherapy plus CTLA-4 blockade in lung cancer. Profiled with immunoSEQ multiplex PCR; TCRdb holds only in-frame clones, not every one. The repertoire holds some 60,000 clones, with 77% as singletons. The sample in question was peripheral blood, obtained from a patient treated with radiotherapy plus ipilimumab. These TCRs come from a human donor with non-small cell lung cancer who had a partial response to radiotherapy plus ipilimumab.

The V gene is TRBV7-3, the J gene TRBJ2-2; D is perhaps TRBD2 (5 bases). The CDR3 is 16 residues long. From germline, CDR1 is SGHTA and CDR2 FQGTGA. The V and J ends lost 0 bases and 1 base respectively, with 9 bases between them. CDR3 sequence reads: CASSLTGGQNTGELFF. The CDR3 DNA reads TGTGCCAGCAGCTTAACCGGCGGGCAGAACACCGGGGAGCTGTTTTTT.

Written as DNA, the CDR3 is TGTGCCAGCAAAACGGTGAACACTGAAGCTTTCTTT. It encodes CASKTVNTEAFF. The chain is built from TRBV6-5 and TRBJ1-1, with D unresolved. V lost 7 bases to trimming and J lost 0 bases, with 6 bases between them. Germline V gene lookup returns CDR1 MNHEY and CDR2 SVGAGI. The CDR3 totals 12 residues.

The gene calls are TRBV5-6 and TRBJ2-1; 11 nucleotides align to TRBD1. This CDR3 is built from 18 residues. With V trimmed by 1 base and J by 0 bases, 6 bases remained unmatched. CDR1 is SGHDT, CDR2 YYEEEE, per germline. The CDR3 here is CASSLSSGTGGSYNEQFF. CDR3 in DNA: TGTGCCAGCAGCTTGTCTTCTGGGACAGGGGGCTCCTACAATGAGCAGTTCTTC.

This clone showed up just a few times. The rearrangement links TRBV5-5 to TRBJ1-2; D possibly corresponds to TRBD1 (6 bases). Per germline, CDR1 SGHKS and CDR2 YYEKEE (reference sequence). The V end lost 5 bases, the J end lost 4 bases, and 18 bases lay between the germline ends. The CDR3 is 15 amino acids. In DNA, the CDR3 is TGTGCCAGCAGGACGGAAACAGGGAAAGCCTATGGCTACACCTTC. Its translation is CASRTETGKAYGYTF.

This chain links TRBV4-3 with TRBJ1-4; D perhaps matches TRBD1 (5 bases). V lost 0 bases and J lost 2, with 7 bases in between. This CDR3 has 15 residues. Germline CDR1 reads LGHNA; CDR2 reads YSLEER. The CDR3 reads CASSQDGATNEKLFF. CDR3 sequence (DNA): TGCGCCAGCAGCCAAGATGGGGCCACTAATGAAAAACTGTTTTTT.

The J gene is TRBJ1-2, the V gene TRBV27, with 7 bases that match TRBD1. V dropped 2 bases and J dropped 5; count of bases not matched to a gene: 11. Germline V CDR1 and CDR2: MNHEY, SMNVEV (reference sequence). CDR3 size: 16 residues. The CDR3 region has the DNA TGTGCCAGCAGTTTAGAATACGGGACAGAGCATTATGGCTACACCTTC. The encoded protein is CASSLEYGTEHYGYTF.

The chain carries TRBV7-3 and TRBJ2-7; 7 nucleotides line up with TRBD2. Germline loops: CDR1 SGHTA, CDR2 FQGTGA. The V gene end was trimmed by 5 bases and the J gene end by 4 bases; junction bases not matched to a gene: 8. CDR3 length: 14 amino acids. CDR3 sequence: CASSPPGREYEQYF. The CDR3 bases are TGTGCCAGCAGCCCCCCGGGGAGGGAATACGAGCAGTACTTC.

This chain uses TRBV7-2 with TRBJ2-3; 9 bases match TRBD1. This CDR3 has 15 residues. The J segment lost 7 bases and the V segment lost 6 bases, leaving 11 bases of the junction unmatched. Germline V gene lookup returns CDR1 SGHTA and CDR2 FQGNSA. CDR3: CASSSGTGKRNTQYF. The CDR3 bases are TGTGCCAGCAGTTCCGGGACAGGGAAGAGGAATACGCAGTATTTT.

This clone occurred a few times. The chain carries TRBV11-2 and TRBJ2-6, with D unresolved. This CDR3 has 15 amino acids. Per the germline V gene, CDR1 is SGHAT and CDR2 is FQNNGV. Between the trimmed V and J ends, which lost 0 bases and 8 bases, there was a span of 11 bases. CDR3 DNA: TGTGCCAGCAGCTTAGATGAGAGAGAGCCCAACGTCCTGACTTTC. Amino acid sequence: CASSLDEREPNVLTF.

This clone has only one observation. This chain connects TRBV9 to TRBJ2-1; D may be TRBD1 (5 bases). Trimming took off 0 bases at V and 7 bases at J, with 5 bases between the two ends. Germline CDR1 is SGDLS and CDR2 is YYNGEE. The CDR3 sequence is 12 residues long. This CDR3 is CASSVEGNEQFF. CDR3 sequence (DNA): TGTGCCAGCAGCGTAGAGGGGAATGAGCAGTTCTTC.

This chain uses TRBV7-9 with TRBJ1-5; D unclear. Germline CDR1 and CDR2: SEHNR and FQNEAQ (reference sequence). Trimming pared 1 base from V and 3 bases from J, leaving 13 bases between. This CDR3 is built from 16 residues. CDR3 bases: TGTGCCAGCAGCTTAGGGACGGGGAGCTACAATCAGCCCCAGCATTTT. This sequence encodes CASSLGTGSYNQPQHF.

The CDR3 coding sequence is TGTGCCAGCAGTTCGGGGCGGGGGCCGAACACCGGGGAGCTGTTTTTT. Translating it yields CASSSGRGPNTGELFF. V gene TRBV6-5 combines with J gene TRBJ2-2, with TRBD2 as a possible D gene (7 bases). The CDR3 length is 16 residues. V was pared by 4 bases and J by 0 bases, with 12 bases between. The germline V gene has CDR1 MNHEY and CDR2 SVGAGI.

The CDR3 coding sequence is TGTGCCAGCAGGAGAGGGACAGGGATTTCACCCCTCCACTTT. Its protein product is CASRRGTGISPLHF. J is TRBJ1-6 and V is TRBV6-1, with 9 bases identical to TRBD1. V was pared by 6 bases and J by 9 bases, with 6 bases of the junction left unmatched. Germline-derived CDR1 and CDR2 are MNHNS and SASEGT. CDR3 length: 14 residues.